Listed here is a single T cell receptor beta chain. Its target is not known. PCR was performed using 60 Vbeta and 13 Jbeta primers. In the original processing: It was a later analysis that counted 79 million or so unique TCR beta chains, of which some 9.9 million were shared. The table came from immunoSEQ multiplex PCR; TCRdb's copy has only in-frame clones and leaves some out. The V and J calls and clone size are taken from that table; D and trimming were inferred from the DNA. Of approximately 180,000 clones listed, over 60% were seen once; the top ten hold 1.1%. The data derive from a study of cytomegalovirus exposure and HLA in healthy donors. Study results and caveats: Exclusion applied to some V segments, including TRBV6-2 and TRBV6-3, as they were indistinguishable. Most of the TCR beta V segments (in an earlier analysis) were productive either about 87% or about 30% of the time.

The CDR3 runs to 13 residues. The ends were cut back, 2 bases at V and 7 bases at J, with 10 bases in the middle. Germline CDR1 and CDR2: SGDLS and YYNGEE. Everyone who donated was a healthy bone marrow donor. The clonotype originates from a woman between 35 and 50 years old in good health and CMV-seronegative. V is TRBV9 and J is TRBJ2-1, with D possibly matching TRBD1 (6 bases). The specimen sequenced was PBMCs. The CDR3 sequence: CASSVGGQNEQFF. As DNA, the CDR3 is TGTGCCAGCAGCGTCGGAGGACAGAATGAGCAGTTCTTC.